This T cell receptor (beta chain) was sequenced in a study of T cells in Graves' hyperthyroidism and ophthalmopathy. Turning to the study itself: Peripheral blood specimens were obtained at initial diagnosis, prior to any treatment.

The CDR3 covers 14 residues. Between the trimmed V and J ends, which lost 3 bases and 7 bases, there was a span of 10 bases. Researchers took RNA transcripts and amplified the TCR beta CDR3 regions from them. The HTBI set primed first-round TCR CDR3 RT-PCR. TCRdb fed the multiplex PCR reads into MiXCR, producing one record per CDR3 protein. This table has 250,000 to 400,000 distinct CDR3 sequences, roughly 13% appearing once. Clinicians diagnosed patients from clinical symptoms, serum thyroxine and TRAb, thyroid ultrasound and orbital computed tomography. From 10 ml of fresh peripheral blood, PBMCs were isolated. This clonotype occurred many times.

The chain joins TRBV12-3 or TRBV12-4 to TRBJ1-6; D ambiguous. Material for sequencing was blood. This clonotype was obtained from a woman aged 40-49 years with Graves' ophthalmopathy. This CDR3 reads CASSFRGFNSPLHF. The DNA for the CDR3 is TGTGCCAGCAGTTTCCGGGGTTTCAATTCACCCCTCCACTTT.